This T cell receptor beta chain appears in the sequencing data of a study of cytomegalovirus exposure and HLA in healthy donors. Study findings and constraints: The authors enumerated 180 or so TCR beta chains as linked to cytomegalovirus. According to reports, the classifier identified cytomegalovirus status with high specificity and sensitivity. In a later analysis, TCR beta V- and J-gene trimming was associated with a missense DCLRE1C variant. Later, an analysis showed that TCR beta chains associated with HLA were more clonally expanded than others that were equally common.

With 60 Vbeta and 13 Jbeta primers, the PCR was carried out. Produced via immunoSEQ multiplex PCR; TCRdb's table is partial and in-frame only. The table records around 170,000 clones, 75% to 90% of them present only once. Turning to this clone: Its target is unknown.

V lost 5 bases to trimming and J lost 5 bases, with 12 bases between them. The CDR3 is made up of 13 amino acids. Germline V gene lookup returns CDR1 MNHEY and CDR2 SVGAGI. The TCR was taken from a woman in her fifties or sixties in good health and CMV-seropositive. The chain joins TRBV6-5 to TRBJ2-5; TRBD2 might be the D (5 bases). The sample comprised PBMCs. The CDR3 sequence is CASSEVRRETQYF. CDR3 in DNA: TGTGCCAGCAGTGAAGTACGGAGGGAGACCCAGTACTTC.